The 16 T cell receptor beta chains reported below all come from one sample, sequenced in a study of siplizumab effects on memory and regulatory T cells. The data were produced by immunoSEQ multiplex PCR, yet TCRdb's version contains in-frame clones alone and is incomplete. The sample lists about 100,000 clones, roughly 92% occurring once. The sequenced sample was Tregs sorted from blood. The origin of the receptors is a human donor in good health.

This chain links TRBV7-9 with TRBJ1-3, with D unresolved. Between the trimmed V and J ends, which lost 0 bases and 0 bases, there was a span of 15 bases. Germline V CDR1 and CDR2: SEHNR, FQNEAQ (reference sequence). This CDR3 region has 18 residues. As DNA, the CDR3 is TGTGCCAGCAGCTTAGCGCGTATAGGGATCGGCTCTGGAAACACCATATATTTT. It yields the protein CASSLARIGIGSGNTIYF.

V and J are TRBV7-8 and TRBJ2-4; 12 bases line up with TRBD2. In germline, CDR1 is SGHVS, CDR2 FQNEAQ. The length of the CDR3 is 15 residues. V shed 4 bases and J 6 bases; nucleotides not matched to a gene: 4. The CDR3 DNA reads as TGTGCCAGCAGCTCCCCGGGACTAGCGGGAAACATTCAGTACTTC. It yields the protein CASSSPGLAGNIQYF.

The chain links TRBV11-1 to TRBJ2-7; 8 bases line up with TRBD2. J lost 5 bases, V lost 5 bases, and 14 bases had no gene match. CDR3 length: 16 residues. Germline V gene sequence: CDR1 SGHAT, CDR2 FQDESV (reference sequence). DNA for the CDR3: TGTGCCAGCAGCCCTTCAATTCGGACTAGCTTAAACGAGCAGTACTTC. Translated, it gives CASSPSIRTSLNEQYF.

The chain combines TRBV10-3 with TRBJ1-5; D uncertain. Per the germline V gene, CDR1 is ENHRY and CDR2 is SYGVKD. The CDR3 covers 13 residues. V was trimmed by 10 bases and J by 5 bases, leaving 15 bases between them. The CDR3 nucleotides are TGTGCCACCCGGGGAACCGTTGATCAGCCCCAGCATTTT. Amino acids: CATRGTVDQPQHF.

The chain links TRBV7-8 to TRBJ2-1; 14 bases are shared with TRBD2. The CDR3 spans 20 residues. Per germline, CDR1 SGHVS and CDR2 FQNEAQ. The trim removed 0 bases at V and 4 bases at J, leaving 11 bases unmatched. The CDR3 here is CASSLARGRTSGRLYNEQFF. CDR3 in DNA: TGTGCCAGCAGCTTAGCACGAGGACGGACTAGCGGGAGGCTGTACAATGAGCAGTTCTTC. Together with reference TRBV7-8 and TRBJ2-1, the CDR3 gives the full variable domain: GAGVSQSPRYKVAKRGQDVALRCDPISGHVSLFWYQQALGQGPEFLTYFQNEAQLDKSGLPSDRFFAERPEGSVSTLKIQRTQQEDSAVYLCASSLARGRTSGRLYNEQFFGPGTRLTVL.

CDR3 DNA sequence: TGTGCCAGCAGCGTAGTAGGGGGACTGACGGGTGGCTACACCTTC. Protein: CASSVVGGLTGGYTF. J is TRBJ1-2 and V is TRBV9; D perhaps matches TRBD1 (6 bases). The CDR3 length is 15 residues. In germline, CDR1 is SGDLS, CDR2 YYNGEE. Trimming removed 0 bases from V and 7 bases from J, with 16 bases in between.

The chain uses TRBV2 and TRBJ2-2; 8 nucleotides match TRBD1. The CDR3 runs 14 residues. Looked up from germline, CDR1 is SNHLY and CDR2 is FYNNEI. The V segment lost 3 bases and the J segment 7 bases; nucleotides outside the gene matches: 4. The CDR3 DNA follows: TGTGCCAGCAGTGAGACAGGGGTGGGCGGGGAGCTGTTTTTT. Translating gives CASSETGVGGELFF. The full variable domain, rest sourced from reference TRBV2 and TRBJ2-2, is EPEVTQTPSHQVTQMGQEVILRCVPISNHLYFYWYRQILGQKVEFLVSFYNNEISEKSEIFDDQFSVERPDGSNFTLKIRSTKLEDSAMYFCASSETGVGGELFFGEGSRLTVL.

The chain is built from TRBV4-2 and TRBJ2-5; TRBD2 matches 8 bases. The CDR3 is 16 amino acids. The germline V gene encodes CDR1 LGHNA and CDR2 YNFKEQ. The V gene end was trimmed by 3 bases and the J gene end by 5 bases; junction bases not matched to a gene: 11. The CDR3, as DNA: TGTGCCAGCAGCCAGGACCTAGGGACTAGGGGGGAGACCCAGTACTTC. Its protein is CASSQDLGTRGETQYF.

The chain carries TRBV7-8 and TRBJ2-7, with 9 positions matching TRBD1. Germline V gene lookup returns CDR1 SGHVS and CDR2 FQNEAQ. The CDR3 has 15 amino acids. Unmatched junction bases numbered 8, after V lost 5 bases and J lost 3 bases. The CDR3 region has the DNA TGTGCCAGCAGCCCACGGGACAGGGCCTACTACGAGCAGTACTTC. Residues: CASSPRDRAYYEQYF. Variable domain in full (rest from reference TRBV7-8 and TRBJ2-7): GAGVSQSPRYKVAKRGQDVALRCDPISGHVSLFWYQQALGQGPEFLTYFQNEAQLDKSGLPSDRFFAERPEGSVSTLKIQRTQQEDSAVYLCASSPRDRAYYEQYFGPGTRLTVT.

The J gene is TRBJ2-1, the V gene TRBV6-6, with 10 nucleotides matching TRBD2. The CDR3 length is 16 residues. Germline values: CDR1 MNHNY, CDR2 SVGAGI (reference sequence). After removal of 6 bases from V and 5 bases from J, the junction contained 10 bases not matched to a gene. This chain's CDR3 is CASRGVVTSGHNEQFF. DNA for the CDR3: TGTGCCAGCAGGGGAGTTGTGACTAGCGGGCACAATGAGCAGTTCTTC.

V gene TRBV11-2 combines with J gene TRBJ2-5; 9 positions agree with TRBD2. The J call may not be correct, given that the DNA end is closer to TRBJ2-7. Germline-derived CDR1 and CDR2 are SGHAT and FQNNGV. This CDR3 is built from 14 residues. This CDR3 is CASSFSAGGSEQYF. CDR3 nucleotide sequence: TGTGCCAGCAGCTTCTCAGCGGGAGGTAGCGAGCAGTACTTC.

CDR3 residues: CASSFRGGQFF. CDR3 in DNA: TGCGCCAGCAGCTTCAGAGGTGGGCAGTTCTTC. This sequence joins TRBV5-1 and TRBJ2-1; D uncertain. CDR1 and CDR2 from the germline V gene are SGHRS and YFSETQ. The CDR3 is 11 residues long. The V gene lost 2 bases and the J gene lost 12 bases, with 9 bases spanning the gap.

The V and J genes are TRBV5-1 and TRBJ2-3; maybe TRBD2 (7 bases). The ends were cut back, 3 bases at V and 4 bases at J, with 15 bases in the middle. The CDR3 sequence is 15 residues long. Germline V gene lookup returns CDR1 SGHRS and CDR2 YFSETQ. The CDR3 here is CASSSVGGGSDTQYF. The CDR3 nucleotides read TGCGCCAGCAGCTCGGTAGGGGGAGGGTCAGATACGCAGTATTTT.

This chain joins TRBV7-9 and TRBJ2-7; D unresolved. The CDR3 totals 13 residues. Germline values: CDR1 SEHNR, CDR2 FQNEAQ (reference sequence). Trimming removed 5 bases at V and 2 bases at J, with 10 bases between. The DNA for the CDR3 is TGTGCCAGCAGCGGAAGATCTACCTACGAGCAGTACTTC. Translation gives CASSGRSTYEQYF.

The rearrangement uses TRBV2 and TRBJ2-7, with unresolved D. The CDR3 covers 12 residues. The V end lost 7 bases, the J end lost 4 bases, and 11 bases lay between the germline ends. Germline CDR1 is SNHLY and CDR2 is FYNNEI. This CDR3 reads CASIYDRYEQYF. The CDR3 nucleotides read TGTGCCAGCATCTACGACCGTTACGAGCAGTACTTC.

The chain has TRBV27 and TRBJ2-2; TRBD1 aligns across 7 bases. Germline lookup yields CDR1 MNHEY and CDR2 SMNVEV (reference sequence). The CDR3 totals 14 residues. The V segment lost 8 bases and the J segment 4 bases; nucleotides outside the gene matches: 7. In DNA, the CDR3 is TGTGCCAGCCCAGACAGGGTAGGCACCGGGGAGCTGTTTTTT. Its translation: CASPDRVGTGELFF.